The source of this T cell receptor beta chain is a study of blood T cell repertoires in COVID-19. Study details: Both acute and convalescent COVID-19 samples were obtained from the United States, Italy and Spain.

CDR1 MDHEN and CDR2 SYDVKM come from the germline V gene. V lost 7 bases to trimming and J lost 0 bases, with 16 bases between them. The CDR3 has 17 amino acids. There are a few counts of this clone. In the source study's methods: Amplification of reference gene primers was used by the study to estimate nucleated cell counts. Measured with immunoSEQ multiplex PCR; TCRdb has only the in-frame clones, and not every one. D and trimming were read from the DNA, whereas the V and J calls and clone size are those reported in that table. The sample contains 25,000 to 30,000 clones, about three quarters of which appear only once.

This TCR was recovered from a boy aged 2 to 9 with active or convalescent COVID-19. Sequencing used peripheral blood. V is TRBV28 and J is TRBJ1-6, with D perhaps TRBD1 (5 bases). CDR3 protein: CASMAGLLSSYNSPLHF. The CDR3 DNA is TGTGCCAGCATGGCAGGGCTTCTCAGCTCCTATAATTCACCCCTCCACTTT.